These 20 T cell receptor beta chains came from one sample sequenced in a study of blood T cell repertoires in COVID-19. Some clones are missing from TCRdb's copy, which holds only in-frame ones; the method was immunoSEQ multiplex PCR. Of about 14,000 clones listed, 80% to 90% are singletons. Input material: peripheral blood. These receptors originate from a woman aged 45-60 years with active or convalescent COVID-19.

The rearrangement links TRBV5-1 to TRBJ1-4, with 7 bases identical to TRBD1. Losses at the gene ends were 0 bases for V and 8 bases for J; bases not matched to a gene: 10. The CDR3 runs 16 residues. Germline CDR1 and CDR2: SGHRS and YFSETQ. CDR3 residues: CASSLEGAQGWEKLFF. The CDR3 coding sequence is TGCGCCAGCAGCTTGGAGGGGGCGCAAGGTTGGGAAAAACTGTTTTTT.

V and J are TRBV21-1 and TRBJ1-5; the table's D gene call, TRBD1, was not cross checked with the DNA. TRBV21-1 represents a pseudogene. The CDR3 sequence is 20 residues long. The CDR3 coding sequence is TGTGCCAGCAGCAATTGGTCCCAAGGGACAGGGGGCGAGGAAGATCAGCCCCAGCATTTT. Residues: CASSNWSQGTGGEEDQPQHF.

This clone has a single count. The chain uses TRBV18 and TRBJ1-2; D is ambiguous. CDR3 length: 19 amino acids. V shed 3 bases and J shed 0 bases, with 23 bases lying between them. CDR1 and CDR2 from the germline V gene are KGHSH and LQKENI. The CDR3 here is CASSPAPREIRSPNYGYTF. CDR3 coding DNA: TGTGCCAGCTCACCCGCCCCCCGAGAGATCAGGTCCCCTAACTATGGCTACACCTTC.

This clone was recorded only once. V gene TRBV11-2 combines with J gene TRBJ1-5; a weak D match, TRBD1 (6 bases). V lost 4 bases, J lost 7 bases, and 17 bases lay in between. Germline-derived CDR1 and CDR2 are SGHAT and FQNNGV. The CDR3 extends over 15 amino acids. For the CDR3, the DNA is TGTGCCAGCAGCTCCCTACAGGGAAAGGGACAGCCCCAGCATTTT. Residues: CASSSLQGKGQPQHF.

The V gene is TRBV6-4, the J gene TRBJ2-2; 8 nucleotides match TRBD1. CDR3 length equals 19 residues. Germline CDR1 and CDR2: MRHNA and SNTAGT. V trimming: 2 bases; J trimming: 3 bases; junction bases outside the gene matches: 14. For the CDR3, the DNA is TGTGCCAGCAGTGACACACAATTTTACAGGGGGACCTACACCGGGGAGCTGTTTTTT. It is translated as CASSDTQFYRGTYTGELFF.

The chain recombines TRBV19 with TRBJ1-5; TRBD1 aligns across 10 bases. Germline CDR1 and CDR2: LNHDA and SQIVND (reference sequence). The CDR3 is 16 amino acids. Germline trimming cut 3 bases from V and 7 bases from J; bases unmatched to any gene: 9. CDR3 nucleotide sequence: TGTGCCAGTAGTATCTTTCTGGGGACAGGGGAACAGCCCCAGCATTTT. Its protein is CASSIFLGTGEQPQHF.

This clone was recorded once. The chain has TRBV29-1 and TRBJ1-4; D is undetermined. Between the trimmed V and J ends, which lost 6 bases and 4 bases, there was a span of 12 bases. This CDR3 is 13 amino acids long. CDR1 and CDR2 from the germline V gene are SQVTM and ANQGSEA. CDR3 bases: TGCAGCGTCCGTCAGAAGATTAATGAAAAACTGTTTTTT. Translating it yields CSVRQKINEKLFF.

This chain joins TRBV27 and TRBJ2-2; D possibly corresponds to TRBD1 (5 bases). The V end was cut by 4 bases, the J end by 3 bases, with 9 bases between. The CDR3 covers 14 residues. Germline V gene sequence: CDR1 MNHEY, CDR2 SMNVEV (reference sequence). DNA of the CDR3: TGTGCCAGCAGTTCTAGACAGTACACCGGGGAGCTGTTTTTT. It is translated as CASSSRQYTGELFF.

This chain connects TRBV28 to TRBJ2-5, with 7 bases identical to TRBD1. After removal of 10 bases from V and 5 bases from J, the junction contained 22 bases not matched to a gene. This CDR3 region has 17 residues. Germline-derived CDR1 and CDR2 are MDHEN and SYDVKM. CDR3 bases: TGTGCCACCCTCGAACCCCCTTCCAGGGGGTTGGGGGAGACCCAGTACTTC. It specifies CATLEPPSRGLGETQYF.

The chain has TRBV28 and TRBJ2-5; 14 bases are shared with TRBD2. CDR3 length: 19 amino acids. The germline V gene encodes CDR1 MDHEN and CDR2 SYDVKM. V lost 4 bases to trimming and J lost 4 bases; unmatched junction nucleotides: 14. This CDR3 is CASSSGGWGTSGSLETQYF. The CDR3 DNA follows: TGTGCCAGCAGTTCTGGGGGGTGGGGGACTAGCGGGAGTCTAGAGACCCAGTACTTC.

The rearrangement links TRBV19 to TRBJ1-3; no firm D call. V was clipped by 7 bases and J by 9 bases, with 16 bases between them. The CDR3 spans 13 residues. Germline CDR1 reads LNHDA; CDR2 reads SQIVND (reference sequence). The CDR3 region has the DNA TGTGCCAGTACCACGGACTTTTTGGGCACCATATATTTT. This translates into CASTTDFLGTIYF.

The rearrangement links TRBV6-5 to TRBJ2-7; the D gene is possibly TRBD2 (7 bases). This CDR3 has 16 amino acids. The V gene lost 4 bases and the J gene lost 4 bases, with 20 bases spanning the gap. Germline V gene sequence: CDR1 MNHEY, CDR2 SVGAGI. The chain's CDR3 is CASSSWGGRGVYEQYF. CDR3 sequence (DNA): TGTGCCAGCAGTTCCTGGGGGGGGCGTGGTGTGTACGAGCAGTACTTC.

This rearrangement joins TRBV5-1 to TRBJ2-2; TRBD1 is a possible D gene (6 bases). This CDR3 has 15 amino acids. The ends were cut back, 4 bases at V and 4 bases at J, with 14 bases in the middle. Looked up from germline, CDR1 is SGHRS and CDR2 is YFSETQ. The CDR3 DNA sequence: TGCGCCAGCAGCGCTGGGACACGAATCACCGGGGAGCTGTTTTTT. Protein sequence: CASSAGTRITGELFF.

J is TRBJ2-7 and V is TRBV27; possibly TRBD1 for D (6 bases). Germline V gives CDR1 MNHEY, CDR2 SMNVEV (reference sequence). The V gene lost 5 bases and the J gene lost 0 bases, with 14 bases spanning the gap. The CDR3 is 15 amino acids. CDR3 residues: CASSPGHYFSYEQYF. Here the CDR3 DNA reads TGTGCCAGCAGTCCGGGACACTATTTCTCCTACGAGCAGTACTTC.

The chain combines TRBV7-8 with TRBJ1-5; 9 bases are shared with TRBD1. J lost 3 bases, V lost 5 bases, and 5 bases had no gene match. The germline CDR1 and CDR2 sequences are SGHVS and FQNEAQ. This CDR3 contains 15 residues. Here the CDR3 reads CASSPRTGVNQPQHF. CDR3 bases: TGTGCCAGCAGCCCAAGGACAGGGGTCAATCAGCCCCAGCATTTT.

The chain has TRBV19 and TRBJ1-5; 8 bases are shared with TRBD1. The CDR3 sequence is 16 residues long. Looked up from germline, CDR1 is LNHDA and CDR2 is SQIVND (reference sequence). V lost 7 bases and J lost 6; bases outside the gene matches: 14. In nucleotides, the CDR3 is TGTGCCAGTACCACAGGAGGGACAGGATACGGTCAGCCCCAGCATTTT. This translates into CASTTGGTGYGQPQHF. The whole variable domain, remainder taken from reference TRBV19 and TRBJ1-5, is DGGITQSPKYLFRKEGQNVTLSCEQNLNHDAMYWYRQDPGQGLRLIYYSQIVNDFQKGDIAEGYSVSREKKESFPLTVTSAQKNPTAFYLCASTTGGTGYGQPQHFGDGTRLSIL.

This clone occurred once. The chain links TRBV4-1 to TRBJ1-4, with no clear D. The germline V and J ends were trimmed by 3 bases and 3 bases, with 5 bases remaining between them. This CDR3 is 13 amino acids long. Germline V gene lookup returns CDR1 MGHRA and CDR2 YSYEKL. The CDR3 DNA reads TGCGCCAGCAGCCAGTGGCCTAATGAAAAACTGTTTTTT. Translated, it gives CASSQWPNEKLFF.

The chain combines TRBV6-5 with TRBJ2-3; no reliable D call. This CDR3 is 12 amino acids long. Trimming stripped 4 bases from V and 4 bases from J, with 6 bases between. Germline CDR1 reads MNHEY; CDR2 reads SVGAGI. Here the CDR3 reads CASSSNADTQYF. In nucleotides, the CDR3 is TGTGCCAGCAGTTCAAATGCAGATACGCAGTATTTT.

This chain uses TRBV19 with TRBJ1-1; 8 bases match TRBD1. The CDR3 consists of 15 residues. Germline CDR1 reads LNHDA; CDR2 reads SQIVND (reference sequence). With 5 bases clipped from V and 4 bases from J, the junction kept 9 bases outside the gene matches. The DNA for the CDR3 is TGTGCCAGTAGTCTAACAGGGGGGGCTGGCACTGAAGCTTTCTTT. It translates to CASSLTGGAGTEAFF.

This chain uses TRBV14 with TRBJ2-7; a weak D match, TRBD1 (6 bases). Looked up from germline, CDR1 is SGHDN and CDR2 is FVKESK. The CDR3 extends over 14 amino acids. The V end was cut by 4 bases, the J end by 2 bases, with 12 bases between. The CDR3 region is CASSPGHPPYEQYF. The CDR3 DNA sequence: TGTGCCAGCAGCCCGGGACACCCACCCTACGAGCAGTACTTC.